This T cell receptor (beta chain) was recovered during a study of T cell responses to AZD1222 COVID-19 vaccine. About this clone: Its specificity is not known.

The method was immunoSEQ multiplex PCR; TCRdb's version includes in-frame clones alone and lacks a portion of them. The sample has under 150,000 clones, approximately 93% seen once. With 1 base removed from V and 14 bases from J, the gap between germline ends came to 12 bases. This CDR3 comprises 12 residues. Study-level results: Baseline serostatus was positive in only a handful of AZD1222 recipients. Spike was spanned by vaccine-associated CD4 TCRs, which were dominant at 160-218 and 743-854. Repertoires were obtained solely post-peak T cell response. Nearly half of spike-specific TCRs reportedly go after variant regions that carry no mutations.

The J gene is TRBJ2-1, the V gene TRBV12-3 or TRBV12-4, with no clear D. This material consisted of peripheral blood, taken on day 0 of AZD1222 vaccination. This receptor was taken from an adult in good health. The DNA for the CDR3 is TGTGCCAGCAGTTTAGGTCCTTCCCCGAAGTTCTTC. Protein: CASSLGPSPKFF.